This T cell receptor beta chain appears in the sequencing data of a study of a mutant IDH1 vaccine in newly diagnosed glioma. Regarding this clone: The target antigen is unknown.

The time point was: week 5, during vaccination. It was 300 ug of mutant IDH1 20-mer peptide that made up each vaccine dose, given with topical imiquimod. New WHO grade 3 or 4 astrocytomas that were IDH1-mutant and ATRX-lost occurred in the donors. The CDR3 runs to 16 residues. J gave up 1 base and V 1 base, and 6 bases lay outside the gene matches. Germline V gives CDR1 LGHNA, CDR2 YNFKEQ. The data were produced by immunoSEQ multiplex PCR, yet TCRdb's version contains in-frame clones alone and is incomplete. The sample lists about 40,000 clones, 90% to 95% occurring once. The TCR sequence derives from a man aged 50 to 59 with glioma. The sequences come from PBMCs, collected from a glioma patient whose treatment included an IDH1 peptide vaccine. The chain recombines TRBV4-2 with TRBJ1-1, with 7 bases aligning to TRBD1. The CDR3 spells CASSQGQGGGNTEAFF. Written as DNA, the CDR3 is TGTGCCAGCAGCCAAGGACAGGGCGGAGGGAACACTGAAGCTTTCTTT.